This TCR beta chain is from a study of read filtering for tumor transcriptome and immune sequencing. Study as a whole: The cohort had some 16 men and 14 women aged about 45 to 90, mean about 66 years.

This clonotype was recorded many times. Its target is unknown. From around 0.4 ug of RNA, a library with molecular barcoded alpha/delta and beta/gamma adaptors was made. TCRdb redid the calling of the reads with MiXCR, one entry per CDR3 protein. Among 50,000 or so distinct CDR3 sequences, around 12% were seen once, and the ten largest hold roughly 14%. CDR3 length: 15 residues. V shed 6 bases, J shed 1 base, and the junction held 10 bases outside the gene matches. CDR1 is DFQATT and CDR2 is SNEGSKA in the germline V gene (reference sequence). Study-wide findings and caveats: Approximately 79% of IR-seq clonotypes had a single read, yet these held 3.5% to 4.5% of reads. RNA-seq captured clonotypes less deeply and reliably than IR-seq. IR-seq and RNA-seq agreed better without single-read clonotypes.

The clonotype was recovered from a donor aged 40 or older with multiple myeloma. Sequencing was performed on a population of CD138-negative cells sorted from bone marrow. The chain couples TRBV20-1 to TRBJ1-1, with 8 bases aligning to TRBD1. In DNA, the CDR3 is TGCAGTGCCCCCAGCCCGGGACAGGCGAACACTGAAGCTTTCTTT. Its protein is CSAPSPGQANTEAFF.